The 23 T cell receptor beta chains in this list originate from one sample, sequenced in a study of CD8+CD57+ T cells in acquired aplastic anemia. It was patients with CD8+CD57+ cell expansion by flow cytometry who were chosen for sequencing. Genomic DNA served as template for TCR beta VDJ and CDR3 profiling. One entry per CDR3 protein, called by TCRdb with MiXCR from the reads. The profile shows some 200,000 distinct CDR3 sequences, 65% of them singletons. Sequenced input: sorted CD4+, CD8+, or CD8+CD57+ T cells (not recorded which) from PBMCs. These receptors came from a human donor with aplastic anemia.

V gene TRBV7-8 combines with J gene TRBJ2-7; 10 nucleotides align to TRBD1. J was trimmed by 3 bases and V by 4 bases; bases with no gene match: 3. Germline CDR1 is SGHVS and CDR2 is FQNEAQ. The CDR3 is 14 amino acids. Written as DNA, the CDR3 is TGTGCCAGCAGCTCGACAGGGGGCAGCTACGAGCAGTACTTC. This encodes CASSSTGGSYEQYF.

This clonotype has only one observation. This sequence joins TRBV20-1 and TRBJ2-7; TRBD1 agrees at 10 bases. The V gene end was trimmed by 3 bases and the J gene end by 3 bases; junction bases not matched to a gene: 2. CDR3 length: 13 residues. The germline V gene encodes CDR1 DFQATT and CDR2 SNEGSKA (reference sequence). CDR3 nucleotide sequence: TGCAGTGCTAGGAGGACAGGGGGCTACGAGCAGTACTTC. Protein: CSARRTGGYEQYF.

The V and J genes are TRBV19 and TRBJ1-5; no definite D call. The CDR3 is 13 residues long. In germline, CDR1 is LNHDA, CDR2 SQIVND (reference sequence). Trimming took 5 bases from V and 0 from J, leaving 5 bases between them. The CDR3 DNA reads TGTGCCAGTAGTGACTATAGCAATCAGCCCCAGCATTTT. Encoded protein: CASSDYSNQPQHF.

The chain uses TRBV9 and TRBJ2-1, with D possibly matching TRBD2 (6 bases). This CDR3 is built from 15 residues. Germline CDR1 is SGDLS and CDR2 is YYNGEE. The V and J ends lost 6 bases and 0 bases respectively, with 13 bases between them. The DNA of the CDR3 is TGTGCCAGCACCGAACCCGGGAGCTCCTACAATGAGCAGTTCTTC. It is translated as CASTEPGSSYNEQFF.

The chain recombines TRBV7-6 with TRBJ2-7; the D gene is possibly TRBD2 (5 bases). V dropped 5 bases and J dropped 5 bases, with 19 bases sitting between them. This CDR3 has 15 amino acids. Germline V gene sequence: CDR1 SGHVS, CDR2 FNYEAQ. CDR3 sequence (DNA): TGTGCCAGCAGCCTCGTTGCCGGGGATCGGGACGAGCAGTACTTC. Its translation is CASSLVAGDRDEQYF.

CDR3 DNA sequence: TGCAGTGCTAGAGATCTGTTGATAGGTGGGGCGGCTTTCTTT. The encoded protein is CSARDLLIGGAAFF. The chain couples TRBV20-1 to TRBJ1-1, with D maybe TRBD1 (5 bases). The germline gives CDR1 DFQATT, CDR2 SNEGSKA (reference sequence). Between the trimmed V and J ends, which lost 0 bases and 11 bases, there was a span of 19 bases. The CDR3 is made up of 14 amino acids.

As DNA, the CDR3 is TGTGCCAGCAGTTTCCCAGGGACAGGGGTTGATAACACCGGGGAGCTGTTTTTT. Residues: CASSFPGTGVDNTGELFF. The V gene is TRBV28, the J gene TRBJ2-2; 10 nucleotides agree with TRBD1. The CDR3 covers 18 residues. The germline CDR1 and CDR2 sequences are MDHEN and SYDVKM. Trimming took 3 bases from V and 2 from J; bases not matched to a gene: 9.

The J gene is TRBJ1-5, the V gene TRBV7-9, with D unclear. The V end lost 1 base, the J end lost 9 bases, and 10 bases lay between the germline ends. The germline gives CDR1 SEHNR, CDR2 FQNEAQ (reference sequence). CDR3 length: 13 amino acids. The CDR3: CASSLVDFGPQHF. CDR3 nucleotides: TGTGCCAGCAGCTTAGTAGACTTCGGGCCCCAGCATTTT.

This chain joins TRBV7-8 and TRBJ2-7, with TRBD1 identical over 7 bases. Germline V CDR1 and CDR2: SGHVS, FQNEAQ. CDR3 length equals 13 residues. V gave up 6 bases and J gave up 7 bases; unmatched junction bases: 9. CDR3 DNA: TGTGCCAGCAGGAGGGACAGCCCCGAAGAGCAGTACTTC. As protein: CASRRDSPEEQYF.

The CDR3 loop is CASSGGGGMAYNEQFF. Written as DNA, the CDR3 is TGTGCCAGCAGCGGAGGAGGGGGCATGGCCTACAATGAGCAGTTCTTC. The chain joins TRBV7-8 to TRBJ2-1; D possibly corresponds to TRBD1 (7 bases). The CDR3 totals 16 residues. Germline values: CDR1 SGHVS, CDR2 FQNEAQ. The germline V and J ends were trimmed by 5 bases and 2 bases, with 16 bases remaining between them.

The CDR3 DNA is TGTGCCAGCAGCCCCTCGGACAGGGAAATGGTTCGTGACACTGAAGCTTTCTTT. Translated: CASSPSDREMVRDTEAFF. The chain couples TRBV7-9 to TRBJ1-1; 8 positions agree with TRBD1. CDR1 is SEHNR, CDR2 FQNEAQ, per germline (reference sequence). V dropped 5 bases and J dropped 3; count of bases not matched to a gene: 17. This CDR3 comprises 18 residues.

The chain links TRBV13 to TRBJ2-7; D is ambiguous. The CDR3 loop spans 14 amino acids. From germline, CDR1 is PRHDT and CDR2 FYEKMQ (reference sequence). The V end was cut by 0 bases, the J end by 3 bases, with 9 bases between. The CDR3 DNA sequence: TGTGCCAGCAGCTTAGGTTACAGAGACTACGAGCAGTACTTC. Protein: CASSLGYRDYEQYF.

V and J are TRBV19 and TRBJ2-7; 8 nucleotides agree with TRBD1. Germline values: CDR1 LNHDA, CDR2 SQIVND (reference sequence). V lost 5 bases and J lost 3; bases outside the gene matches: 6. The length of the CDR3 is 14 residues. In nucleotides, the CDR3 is TGTGCCAGTAGTGCAGCCGGGACAGGCTACGAGCAGTACTTC. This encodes CASSAAGTGYEQYF.

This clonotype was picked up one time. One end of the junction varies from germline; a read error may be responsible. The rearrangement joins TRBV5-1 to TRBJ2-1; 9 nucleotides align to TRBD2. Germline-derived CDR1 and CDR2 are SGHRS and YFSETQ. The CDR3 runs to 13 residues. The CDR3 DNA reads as TGCGCCAGCAGCGTCGGGACTAGCAATGAGCAGCTCTTC. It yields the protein CASSVGTSNEQLF.

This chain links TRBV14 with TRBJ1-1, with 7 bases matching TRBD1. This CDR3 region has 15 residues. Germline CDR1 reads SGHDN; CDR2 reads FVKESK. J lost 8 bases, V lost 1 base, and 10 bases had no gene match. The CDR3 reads CASSQVRQGKTEAFF. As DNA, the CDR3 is TGTGCCAGCAGCCAAGTTCGACAGGGAAAAACCGAAGCTTTCTTT.

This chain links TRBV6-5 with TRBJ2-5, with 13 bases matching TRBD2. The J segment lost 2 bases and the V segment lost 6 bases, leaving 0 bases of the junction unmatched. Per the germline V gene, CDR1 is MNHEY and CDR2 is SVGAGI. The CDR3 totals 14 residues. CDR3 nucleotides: TGTGCCAGCAGGACTAGCGGGGGGCAAGAGACCCAGTACTTC. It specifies CASRTSGGQETQYF.

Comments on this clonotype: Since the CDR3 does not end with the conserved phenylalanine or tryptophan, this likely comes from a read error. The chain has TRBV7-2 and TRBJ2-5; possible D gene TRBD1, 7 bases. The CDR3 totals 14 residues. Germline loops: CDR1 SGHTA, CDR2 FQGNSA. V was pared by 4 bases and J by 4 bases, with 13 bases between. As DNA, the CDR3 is TGTGCCAGCAGCTCGGGGGACAGACCAGAGACCCAGTACCTC. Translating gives CASSSGDRPETQYL.

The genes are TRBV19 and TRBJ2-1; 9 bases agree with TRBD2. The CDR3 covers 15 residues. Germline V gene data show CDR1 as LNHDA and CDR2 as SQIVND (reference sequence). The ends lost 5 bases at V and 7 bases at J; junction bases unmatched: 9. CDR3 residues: CASSPLAGVMNEQFF. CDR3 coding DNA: TGTGCCAGTAGTCCCTTAGCGGGAGTAATGAATGAGCAGTTCTTC.

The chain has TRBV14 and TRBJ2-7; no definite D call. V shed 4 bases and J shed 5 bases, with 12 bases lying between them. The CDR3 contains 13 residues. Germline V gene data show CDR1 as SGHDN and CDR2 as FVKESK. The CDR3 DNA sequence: TGTGCCAGCAGCCTCCAATTAATAGACGAGCAGTACTTC. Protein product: CASSLQLIDEQYF.

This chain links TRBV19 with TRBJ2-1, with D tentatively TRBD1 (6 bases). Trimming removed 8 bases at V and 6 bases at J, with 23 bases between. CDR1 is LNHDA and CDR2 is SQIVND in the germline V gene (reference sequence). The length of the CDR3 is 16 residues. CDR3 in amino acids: CASGLGRGLGANEQFF. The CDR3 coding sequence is TGTGCCAGTGGGTTGGGGCGCGGGTTGGGGGCCAATGAGCAGTTCTTC.

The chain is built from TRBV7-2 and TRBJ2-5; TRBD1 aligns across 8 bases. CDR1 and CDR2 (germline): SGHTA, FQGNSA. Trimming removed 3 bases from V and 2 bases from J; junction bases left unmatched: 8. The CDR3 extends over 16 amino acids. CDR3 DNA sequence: TGTGCCAGCAGCTTTTTAAACCGGGACAGGCAAGAGACCCAGTACTTC. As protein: CASSFLNRDRQETQYF. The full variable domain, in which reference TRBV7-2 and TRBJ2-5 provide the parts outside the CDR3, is GAGVSQSPSNKVTEKGKDVELRCDPISGHTALYWYRQSLGQGLEFLIYFQGNSAPDKSGLPSDRFSAERTGGSVSTLTIQRTQQEDSAVYLCASSFLNRDRQETQYFGPGTRLLVL.

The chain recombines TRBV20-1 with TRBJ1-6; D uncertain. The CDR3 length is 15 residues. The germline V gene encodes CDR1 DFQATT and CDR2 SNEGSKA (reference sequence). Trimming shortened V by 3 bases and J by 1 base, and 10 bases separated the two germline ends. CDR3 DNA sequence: TGCAGTGCTAGGGCAGGTCTATCCTATAATTCACCCCTCCACTTT. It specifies CSARAGLSYNSPLHF.

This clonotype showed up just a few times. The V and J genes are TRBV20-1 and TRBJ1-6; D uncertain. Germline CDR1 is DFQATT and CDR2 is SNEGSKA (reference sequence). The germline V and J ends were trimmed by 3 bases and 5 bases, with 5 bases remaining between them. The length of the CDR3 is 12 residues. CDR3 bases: TGCAGTGCTAGTTCCGATAATTCACCCCTCCACTTT. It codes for CSASSDNSPLHF.